Sequencing of this TCR beta chain was carried out in a study of control samples from healthy donors and cancer patients. The ends were cut back, 3 bases at V and 3 bases at J, with 9 bases in the middle. The CDR3 has 13 residues. Germline V lookup: CDR1 SGHTA, CDR2 FQGTGA. Generated by immunoSEQ multiplex PCR, the TCRdb table keeps only in-frame clones and is missing some. The sample yields roughly 170,000 clones, over 85% seen once. This sequence was found in a man aged 18 to 29 in good health. The chain links TRBV7-3 to TRBJ2-7; D not certain. Source material: blood. In DNA form, the CDR3 reads TGTGCCAGCAGCTTTGGGTCTAACTACGAGCAGTACTTC. It yields the protein CASSFGSNYEQYF.